One and the same sample provided the 13 T cell receptor beta chains below, sequenced in a study of T cells in Graves' hyperthyroidism and ophthalmopathy. Amplified TCR beta CDR3 regions came from RNA transcripts. Using the HTBI primer set, a first-round RT-PCR was run on the TCR CDR3. TCRdb re-analysed the multiplex PCR reads in MiXCR, keeping a single row per CDR3 protein. The sample lists about 360,000 distinct CDR3 sequences, approximately 13% occurring once. The sequenced material came from blood. Source of these receptors: a woman in her late teens or twenties with Graves' hyperthyroidism.

This clonotype was observed at least ten times. This sequence joins TRBV11-1 and TRBJ2-2; D not certain. The CDR3 runs to 13 residues. Germline V gives CDR1 SGHAT, CDR2 FQDESV (reference sequence). The V gene lost 6 bases and the J gene lost 6 bases, with 11 bases spanning the gap. CDR3 bases: TGTGCCAGCAGTTCAACCTTCGCCGGGGAGCTGTTTTTT. Residues: CASSSTFAGELFF.

The chain carries TRBV10-3 and TRBJ1-2, with D maybe TRBD1 (6 bases). V was pared by 4 bases and J by 4 bases, with 13 bases between. This CDR3 is built from 14 residues. Germline CDR1 ENHRY, CDR2 SYGVKD. The CDR3 bases are TGTGCCATCAGTGTAGTTCCAGGGGTCTATGGCTACACCTTC. As protein: CAISVVPGVYGYTF.

In the case of this clonotype: At one of its ends the junction is not consistent with the germline gene, which may arise from a read error. The genes are TRBV6-1 and TRBJ2-1, with TRBD1 matching over 7 bases. Germline lookup yields CDR1 MNHNS and CDR2 SASEGT. The CDR3 covers 16 residues. The CDR3 DNA follows: TGTGCCAGCAGAGAAGAGACAGGGCCGTCCTACAATGAGCAGTTCTTC. Translating it yields CASREETGPSYNEQFF.

The chain is built from TRBV6-5 and TRBJ1-2; 11 positions match TRBD1. V shed 4 bases and J 2 bases; nucleotides not matched to a gene: 3. The CDR3 totals 15 residues. Germline V CDR1 and CDR2: MNHEY, SVGAGI. The CDR3 here is CASSFGTGGNYGYTF. For the CDR3, the DNA is TGTGCCAGCAGTTTCGGGACAGGGGGAAACTATGGCTACACCTTC.

This clonotype occurred many times. The genes are TRBV2 and TRBJ1-1; 10 bases fit TRBD1. Germline values: CDR1 SNHLY, CDR2 FYNNEI. Trimming removed 8 bases from V and 5 bases from J; junction bases left unmatched: 2. The CDR3 runs to 12 residues. DNA of the CDR3: TGTGCCAGCGGACAGGGGGAGACTGAAGCTTTCTTT. Encoded protein: CASGQGETEAFF.

V and J are TRBV11-2 and TRBJ1-5, with D possibly TRBD1 on 5 matching bases. CDR3 length: 13 residues. V lost 5 bases to trimming and J lost 7 bases, with 12 bases between them. The V gene's germline CDR1 is SGHAT and CDR2 FQNNGV. The CDR3 sequence is CASSQGTGQPQHF. CDR3 bases: TGTGCCAGCAGCCAGGGTACGGGGCAGCCCCAGCATTTT.

The chain couples TRBV12-3 or TRBV12-4 to TRBJ2-2; 10 bases map to TRBD2. The CDR3 runs to 17 residues. Trimming took 2 bases from V and 7 from J; bases not matched to a gene: 10. CDR3 sequence: CASSLKSASGRGGELFF. Written as DNA, the CDR3 is TGTGCCAGCAGTTTAAAGTCAGCTAGCGGGAGAGGCGGGGAGCTGTTTTTT.

The chain is built from TRBV19 and TRBJ1-2; 10 nucleotides line up with TRBD1. V shed 9 bases and J 8 bases; nucleotides not matched to a gene: 12. The V gene's germline CDR1 is LNHDA and CDR2 SQIVND (reference sequence). The CDR3 loop spans 14 amino acids. The DNA of the CDR3 is TGTGCCAGCGGGGCGACAGGGGGCGATTTAGGCTACACCTTC. Its translation: CASGATGGDLGYTF.

This clonotype appeared many times. V usage is TRBV9 and J usage is TRBJ1-2; maybe TRBD1 (5 bases). Trimming cost V 0 bases and J 8 bases, with 11 bases left between them. The CDR3 spans 13 residues. Germline V gene lookup returns CDR1 SGDLS and CDR2 YYNGEE. CDR3 coding DNA: TGTGCCAGCAGCGTAGAGACAGCGGAGGGCTACACCTTC. Protein: CASSVETAEGYTF. The entire variable domain, with the rest obtained from reference TRBV9 and TRBJ1-2, is as follows: DSGVTQTPKHLITATGQRVTLRCSPRSGDLSVYWYQQSLDQGLQFLIQYYNGEERAKGNILERFSAQQFPDLHSELNLSSLELGDSALYFCASSVETAEGYTFGSGTRLTVV.

V usage is TRBV2 and J usage is TRBJ2-1; 13 bases line up with TRBD2. CDR3 length equals 17 residues. Germline V lookup: CDR1 SNHLY, CDR2 FYNNEI. V lost 5 bases and J lost 7; bases outside the gene matches: 11. CDR3 DNA sequence: TGTGCCAGCAGTACCCTACTAGCGGGAGGGCCACGGAATGAGCAGTTCTTC. Translating gives CASSTLLAGGPRNEQFF.

This clonotype was detected ten times or more. One end of the junction is discordant with germline, which a read error may explain. This chain joins TRBV7-7 and TRBJ2-1; TRBD2 agrees at 9 bases. This CDR3 has 14 amino acids. CDR1 is SSHAT and CDR2 is FNYEAQ in the germline V gene (reference sequence). The CDR3 region is CASSPQMAGGDQFF. The CDR3 nucleotides read TGTGCTAGCAGCCCCCAGATGGCGGGAGGGGACCAGTTCTTC.

This sequence joins TRBV13 and TRBJ2-7; TRBD1 matches at 8 bases. This CDR3 contains 14 residues. Germline loops: CDR1 PRHDT, CDR2 FYEKMQ (reference sequence). Unmatched junction bases numbered 4, after V lost 0 bases and J lost 6 bases. The CDR3 nucleotides are TGTGCCAGCAGCTTAGGACAGGGGGTCAGCGAGCAGTACTTC. Translation gives CASSLGQGVSEQYF.

The rearrangement links TRBV18 to TRBJ2-2, with D possibly being TRBD1 or TRBD2 (5 bases each). The length of the CDR3 is 16 residues. The germline gives CDR1 KGHSH, CDR2 LQKENI. V dropped 3 bases and J dropped 2 bases, with 13 bases sitting between them. This chain's CDR3 is CASSPNDGANTGELFF. CDR3 bases: TGTGCCAGCTCACCCAACGACGGGGCCAACACCGGGGAGCTGTTTTTT.